The clone carrying this T cell receptor (beta chain) was counted at least ten times. Its cognate antigen is unknown. The sample is drawn from a study of identical twins. Carrying unique molecular identifiers, the cDNA also gained a universal primer site through template switching. Using its own MiXCR run on the 5' RACE reads, TCRdb lists one record per CDR3 protein. The repertoire consists of 550,000 to 700,000 distinct CDR3 sequences, with 21% occurring once and the leading ten covering over 4%. General study results and limits: The more abundant beta clonotypes in cord blood had fewer insertions, and memory repertoires did not show this.

This CDR3 comprises 17 residues. V was shortened by 0 bases and J by 6 bases, with 18 bases between the two germline ends. These data also formed part of another study, on T cells expressing NK-cell markers. That work states: Just one sequenced donor of eight was HCMV-seronegative, while seven were seropositive.

The chain recombines TRBV12-3 or TRBV12-4 with TRBJ2-1; D is undetermined. This TCR was recovered from a woman between 18 and 30 years old in good health. The specimen was PBMCs. In DNA, the CDR3 is TGTGCCAGCAGTTTAGCCCTCCTAGGATCTTCGATCAATGAGCAGTTCTTC. It codes for CASSLALLGSSINEQFF.